This T cell receptor beta chain was recorded in a study of beta chain features in type 1 diabetes. cDNA synthesis used the whole RNA isolate, giving expressed TCRB sequences. Samples of naive, central memory and regulatory T cells yielded a mean of about 3.8 million reads. The table came from immunoSEQ multiplex PCR; TCRdb's copy has only in-frame clones and leaves some out. Among under 400,000 clones listed, 11% to 15% were seen once. There are 15 residues in the CDR3. J lost 2 bases, V lost 5 bases, and 7 bases had no gene match. Per the germline V gene, CDR1 is MNHNY and CDR2 is SVGAGI (reference sequence).

The sequence was obtained from a young man in good health. The sample taken for sequencing was central memory CD4+ T cells from blood. The V and J genes are TRBV6-6 and TRBJ2-3, with TRBD1 identical over 7 bases. Written as DNA, the CDR3 is TGTGCCAGCAGTCGACAGGGCAGGGTCACAGATACGCAGTATTTT. Its protein is CASSRQGRVTDTQYF.